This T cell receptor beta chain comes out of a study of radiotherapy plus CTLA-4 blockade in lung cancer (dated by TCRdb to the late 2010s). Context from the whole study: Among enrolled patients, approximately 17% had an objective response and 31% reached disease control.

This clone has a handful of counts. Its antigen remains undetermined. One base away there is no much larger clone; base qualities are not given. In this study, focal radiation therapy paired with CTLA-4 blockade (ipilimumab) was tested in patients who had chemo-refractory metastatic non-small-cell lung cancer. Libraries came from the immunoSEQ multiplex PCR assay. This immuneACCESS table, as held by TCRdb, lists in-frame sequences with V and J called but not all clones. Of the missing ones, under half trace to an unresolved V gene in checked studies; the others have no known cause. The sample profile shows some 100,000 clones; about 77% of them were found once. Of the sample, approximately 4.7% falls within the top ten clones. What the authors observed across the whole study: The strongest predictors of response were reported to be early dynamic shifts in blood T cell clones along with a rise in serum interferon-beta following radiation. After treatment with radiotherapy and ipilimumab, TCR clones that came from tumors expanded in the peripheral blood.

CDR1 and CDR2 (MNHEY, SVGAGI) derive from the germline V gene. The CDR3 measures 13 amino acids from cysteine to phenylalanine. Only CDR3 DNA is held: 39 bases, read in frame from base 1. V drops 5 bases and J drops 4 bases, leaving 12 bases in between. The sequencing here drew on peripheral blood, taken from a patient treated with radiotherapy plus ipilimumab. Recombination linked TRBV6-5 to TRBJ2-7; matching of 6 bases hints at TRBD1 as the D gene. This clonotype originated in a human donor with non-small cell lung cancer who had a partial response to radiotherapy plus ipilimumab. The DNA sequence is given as TGTGCCAGCAGTAGCGGACAGAGTTACGAGCAGTACTTC. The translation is CASSSGQSYEQYF.